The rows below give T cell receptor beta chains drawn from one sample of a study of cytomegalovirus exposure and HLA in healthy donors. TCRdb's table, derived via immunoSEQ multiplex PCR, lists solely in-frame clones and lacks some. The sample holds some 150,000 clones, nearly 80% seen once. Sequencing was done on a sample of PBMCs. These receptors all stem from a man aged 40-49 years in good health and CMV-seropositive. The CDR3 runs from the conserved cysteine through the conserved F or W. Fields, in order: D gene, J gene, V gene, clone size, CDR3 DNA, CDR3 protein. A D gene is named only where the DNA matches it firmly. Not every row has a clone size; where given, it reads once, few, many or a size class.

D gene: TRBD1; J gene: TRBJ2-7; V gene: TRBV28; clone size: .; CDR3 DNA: TGTGCCAGCCTGGACAGGGGCTCCTACGAGCAGTACTTC; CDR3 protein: CASLDRGSYEQYF
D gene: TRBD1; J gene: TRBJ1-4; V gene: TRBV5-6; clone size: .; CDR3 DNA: TGTGCCAGCAGCGCGACAGGGGTGGAGGAAAAACTGTTTTTT; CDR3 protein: CASSATGVEEKLFF
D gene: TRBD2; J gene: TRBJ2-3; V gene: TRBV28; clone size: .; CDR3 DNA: TGTGCCAGCAGTTATCCCCTCGGGCTAGCGGGACCAGATACGCAGTATTTT; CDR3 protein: CASSYPLGLAGPDTQYF
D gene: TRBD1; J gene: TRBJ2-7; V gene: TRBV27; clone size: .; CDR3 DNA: TGTGCCAGCAGTTTAACTCAAACCTGGACAGGGAGCCACGAGCAGTACTTC; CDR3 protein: CASSLTQTWTGSHEQYF
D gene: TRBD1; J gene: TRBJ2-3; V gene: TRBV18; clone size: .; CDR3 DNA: TGTGCCAGCTCACCTCCAACAGGGGGCATCACAGATACGCAGTATTTT; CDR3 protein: CASSPPTGGITDTQYF
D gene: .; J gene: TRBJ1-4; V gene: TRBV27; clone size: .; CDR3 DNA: TGTGCCAGCAGTTTCACTAACGAAAAACTGTTTTTT; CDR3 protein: CASSFTNEKLFF
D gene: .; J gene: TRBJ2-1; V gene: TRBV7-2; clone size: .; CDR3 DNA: TGTGCCAGCAGCTTAGCGGGAGGTACCCAATACAATGAGCAGTTCTTC; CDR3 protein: CASSLAGGTQYNEQFF
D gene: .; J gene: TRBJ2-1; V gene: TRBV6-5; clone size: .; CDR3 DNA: TGTGCCAGCAGTCCGGGCACCGGGAGATACAATGAGCAGTTCTTC; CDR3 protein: CASSPGTGRYNEQFF
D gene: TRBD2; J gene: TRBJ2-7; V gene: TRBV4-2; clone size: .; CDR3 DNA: TGTGCCAGCAGGCCGGGACTAGCGGGAGACTACGAGCAGTACTTC; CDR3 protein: CASRPGLAGDYEQYF
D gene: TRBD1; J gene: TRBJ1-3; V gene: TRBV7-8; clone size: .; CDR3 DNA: TGTGCCAGCCAGGACAGGACCTCTGGAAACACCATATATTTT; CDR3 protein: CASQDRTSGNTIYF
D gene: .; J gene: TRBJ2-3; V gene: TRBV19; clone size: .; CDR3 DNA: TGTGCCAGTAGTCGAACCAGTCGTGGCGGGCCGCAGTATTTT; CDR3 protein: CASSRTSRGGPQYF
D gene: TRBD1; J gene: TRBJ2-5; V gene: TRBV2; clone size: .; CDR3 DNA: TGTGCCAGCAGAAGACAGGGGGTTTCCCAAGAGACCCAGTACTTC; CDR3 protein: CASRRQGVSQETQYF
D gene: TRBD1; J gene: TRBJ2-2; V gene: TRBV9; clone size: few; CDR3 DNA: TGTGCCAGCAGCGTAGTTTTGGGGACAGGGAGTAACACCGGGGAGCTGTTTTTT; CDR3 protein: CASSVVLGTGSNTGELFF
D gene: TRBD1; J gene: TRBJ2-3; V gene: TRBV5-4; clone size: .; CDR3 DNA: TGTGCCAGCAGCCAGAGGACAGGAGGAGATACGCAGTATTTT; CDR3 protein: CASSQRTGGDTQYF
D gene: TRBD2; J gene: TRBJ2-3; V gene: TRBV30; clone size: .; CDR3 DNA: TGTGCCTGGAATCCCCGGACTAGCGGGAGTGGAGCAGATACGCAGTATTTT; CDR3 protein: CAWNPRTSGSGADTQYF
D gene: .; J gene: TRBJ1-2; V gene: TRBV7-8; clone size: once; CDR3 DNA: TGTGCCAGCAGCTTATCGGGGAGTTGGGGCTACACCTTC; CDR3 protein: CASSLSGSWGYTF
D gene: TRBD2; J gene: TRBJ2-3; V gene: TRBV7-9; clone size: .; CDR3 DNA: TGTGCCAGCAGCTTAAGGGGTAGCGGGAGGGCCGCGGATACGCAGTATTTT; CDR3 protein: CASSLRGSGRAADTQYF
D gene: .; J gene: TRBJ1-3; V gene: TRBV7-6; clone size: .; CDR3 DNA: TGTGCCAGCAGCTTAGGCAGCGGTCCTGGAAACACCATATATTTT; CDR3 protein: CASSLGSGPGNTIYF
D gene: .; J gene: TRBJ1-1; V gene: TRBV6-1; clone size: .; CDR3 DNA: TGTGCCAGCAGTGAAGCGCTGGAGAGTGAAGCTTTCTTT; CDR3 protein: CASSEALESEAFF
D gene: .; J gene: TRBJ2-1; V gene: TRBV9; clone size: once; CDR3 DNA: TGTGCCAGCAGCGTAGTTAGTTCCTACAATGAGCAGTTCTTC; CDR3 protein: CASSVVSSYNEQFF
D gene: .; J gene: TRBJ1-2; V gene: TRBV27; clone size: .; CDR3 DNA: TGTGCCAGCAGTTTCAGGAAGAACTATGGCTACACCTTC; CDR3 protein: CASSFRKNYGYTF
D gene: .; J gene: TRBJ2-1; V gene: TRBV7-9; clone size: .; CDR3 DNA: TGTGCCAGCCATAGCGGTTATCTTAATGAGCAGTTCTTC; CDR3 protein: CASHSGYLNEQFF
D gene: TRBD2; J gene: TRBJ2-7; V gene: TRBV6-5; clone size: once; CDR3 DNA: TGTGCCAGCAGTTACGGCACTAGCGGGGAGTACGAGCAGTACTTC; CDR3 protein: CASSYGTSGEYEQYF
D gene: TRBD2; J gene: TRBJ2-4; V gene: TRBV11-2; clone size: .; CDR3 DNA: TGTGCCAGCAGCCTACCGACTAGCGGGAGACCTACTCAGTACTTC; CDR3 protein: CASSLPTSGRPTQYF
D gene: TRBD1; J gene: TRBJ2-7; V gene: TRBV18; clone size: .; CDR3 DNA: TGTGCCAGCTCACCCCCAGGTTCACCGGGTGGACAGGGCTCCTACGAGCAGTACTTC; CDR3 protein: CASSPPGSPGGQGSYEQYF
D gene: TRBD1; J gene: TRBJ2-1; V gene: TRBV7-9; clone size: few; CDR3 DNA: TGTTCCAGCAGCTTAATCTACAGGGGGCCCTACAATGAGCAGTTCTTC; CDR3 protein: CSSSLIYRGPYNEQFF
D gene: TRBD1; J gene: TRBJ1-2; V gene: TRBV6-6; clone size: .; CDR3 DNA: TGTGCCAGCAGTTACCAGATGCCCGGGACAGATGGCTACACCTTC; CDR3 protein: CASSYQMPGTDGYTF
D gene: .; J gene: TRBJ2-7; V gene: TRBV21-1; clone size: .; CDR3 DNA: TGTGCCAGCAGCAAAGCCAGGGTGACCTACGAGCAGTACTTC; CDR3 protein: CASSKARVTYEQYF
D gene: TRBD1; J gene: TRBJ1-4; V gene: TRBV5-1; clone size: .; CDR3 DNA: TGCGCCAGCAGCTCGGGACAGGCCGCAACTAATGAAAAACTGTTTTTT; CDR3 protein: CASSSGQAATNEKLFF
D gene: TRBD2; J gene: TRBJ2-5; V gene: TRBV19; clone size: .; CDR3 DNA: TGTGCCAGCAGGGGACTAGCGGTACAAGAGACCCAGTACTTC; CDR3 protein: CASRGLAVQETQYF
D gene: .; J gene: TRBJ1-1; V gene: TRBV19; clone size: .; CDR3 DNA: TGTGCCAGTAGTATCCCACAGGGTACTATGAACACTGAAGCTTTCTTT; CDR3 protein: CASSIPQGTMNTEAFF
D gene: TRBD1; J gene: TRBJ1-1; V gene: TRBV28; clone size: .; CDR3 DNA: TGTGCCAGCAGTTTCTTTTCAGGGGGCATCACTGAAGCTTTCTTT; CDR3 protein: CASSFFSGGITEAFF
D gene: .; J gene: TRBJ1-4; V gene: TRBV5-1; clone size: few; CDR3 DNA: TGCGCCACCACGGGGGGAGGCCCAAATGAAAAACTGTTTTTT; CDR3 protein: CATTGGGPNEKLFF
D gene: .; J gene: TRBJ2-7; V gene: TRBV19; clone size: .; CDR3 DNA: TGTGCCAGTAGTATAGGTCGGGGTTCCTACGAGCAGTACTTC; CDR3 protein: CASSIGRGSYEQYF
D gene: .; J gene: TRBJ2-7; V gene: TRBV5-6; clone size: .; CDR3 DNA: TGTGCCAGCAGCTCTACAGGGTACGAGCAGTACTTC; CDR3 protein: CASSSTGYEQYF
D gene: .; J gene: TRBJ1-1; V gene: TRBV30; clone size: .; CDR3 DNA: TGTGCCTGGAGTGGACACATGAACACTGAAGCTTTCTTT; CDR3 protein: CAWSGHMNTEAFF
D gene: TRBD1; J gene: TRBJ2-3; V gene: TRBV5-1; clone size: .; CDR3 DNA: TGCGCCAGCAGCTTGGCCCTTCCGGGACAGGGGGAAGATACGCAGTATTTT; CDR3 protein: CASSLALPGQGEDTQYF
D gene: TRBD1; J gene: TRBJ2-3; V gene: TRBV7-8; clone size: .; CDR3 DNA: TGTGCCAGCAGCTTAGATCCGACAGGGGGTAGCACAGATACGCAGTATTTT; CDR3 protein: CASSLDPTGGSTDTQYF
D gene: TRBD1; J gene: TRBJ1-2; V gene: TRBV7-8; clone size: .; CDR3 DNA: TGTGCCAGCAGCCAAGGACAGGGAGACTATGGCTACACCTTC; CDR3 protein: CASSQGQGDYGYTF
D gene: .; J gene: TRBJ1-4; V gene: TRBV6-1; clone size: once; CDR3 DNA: TGTGCCAGCAGTGCCAACAGGGCAACTAATGAAAAACTGTTTTTT; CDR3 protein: CASSANRATNEKLFF
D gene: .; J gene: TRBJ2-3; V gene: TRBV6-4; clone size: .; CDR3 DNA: TGTGCCAGCAGTGAAGTCAATTCGGGGACGCAGTATTTT; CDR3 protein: CASSEVNSGTQYF
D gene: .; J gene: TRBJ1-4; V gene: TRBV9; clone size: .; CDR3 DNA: TGTGCCAGCAGCGTACAGGGAACAACTAATGAAAAACTGTTTTTT; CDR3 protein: CASSVQGTTNEKLFF
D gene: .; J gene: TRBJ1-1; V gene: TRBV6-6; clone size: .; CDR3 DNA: TGTGCCAGCCCCGGGAGAGACTCGCACGGGGCTTTCTTT; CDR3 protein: CASPGRDSHGAFF
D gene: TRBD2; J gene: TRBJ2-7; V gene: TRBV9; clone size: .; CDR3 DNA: TGTGCCAGCAGCCTGTGGACTAGCGGGAGTCTCTACGAGCAGTACTTC; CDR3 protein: CASSLWTSGSLYEQYF
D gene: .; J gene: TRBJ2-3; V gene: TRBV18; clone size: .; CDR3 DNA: TGTGCCAGCTCATCTAGCACAGATACGCAGTATTTT; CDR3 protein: CASSSSTDTQYF
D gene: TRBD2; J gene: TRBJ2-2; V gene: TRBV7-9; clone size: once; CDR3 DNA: TGTGCCAGCAGCTCCTTAGCGGGAGAAATCACCGGGGAGCTGTTTTTT; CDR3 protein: CASSSLAGEITGELFF
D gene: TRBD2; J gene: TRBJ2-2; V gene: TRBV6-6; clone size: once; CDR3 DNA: TGTGCCAGCAACCTTGGGGTAGCGGGGATCACCGGGGAGCTGTTTTTT; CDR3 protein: CASNLGVAGITGELFF
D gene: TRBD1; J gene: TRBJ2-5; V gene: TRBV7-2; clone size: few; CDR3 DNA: TGTGCCAGCAGCGCCCGGACAGGGTTCGGGGAGACCCAGTACTTC; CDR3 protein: CASSARTGFGETQYF
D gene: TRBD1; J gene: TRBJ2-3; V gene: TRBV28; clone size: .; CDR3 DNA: TGTGCCAGCAGTCTGGGGGACAGGGGGCCGCAGTATTTT; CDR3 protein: CASSLGDRGPQYF
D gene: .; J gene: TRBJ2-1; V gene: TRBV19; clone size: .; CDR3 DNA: TGTGCCAGTAGGCTTCCACCGGGAGATGAGCAGTTCTTC; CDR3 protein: CASRLPPGDEQFF
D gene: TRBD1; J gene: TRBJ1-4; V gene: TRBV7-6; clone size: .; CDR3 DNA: TGTGCCAGCAGCTTAGAAGTGGAGGGGGCGAATGAAAAACTGTTTTTT; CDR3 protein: CASSLEVEGANEKLFF
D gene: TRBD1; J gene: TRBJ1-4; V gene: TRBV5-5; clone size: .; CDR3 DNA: TGTGCCAGCAGCTTGCAGAATCCAGGACAGGGTCAAAAACTGTTTTTT; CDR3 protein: CASSLQNPGQGQKLFF
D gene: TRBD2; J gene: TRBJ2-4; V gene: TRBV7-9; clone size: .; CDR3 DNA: TGTGCCAGCAGCTTGGGACTAAGTCAGTACTTC; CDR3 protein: CASSLGLSQYF
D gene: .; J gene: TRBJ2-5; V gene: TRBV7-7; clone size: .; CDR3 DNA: TGTGCCAGCAGCCTCGGGGGCCAAGAGACCCAGTACTTC; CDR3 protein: CASSLGGQETQYF
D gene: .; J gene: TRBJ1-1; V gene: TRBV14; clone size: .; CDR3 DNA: TGTGCCAGCAGCCAAGTCCCCAGAACGAACACTGAAGCTTTCTTT; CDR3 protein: CASSQVPRTNTEAFF